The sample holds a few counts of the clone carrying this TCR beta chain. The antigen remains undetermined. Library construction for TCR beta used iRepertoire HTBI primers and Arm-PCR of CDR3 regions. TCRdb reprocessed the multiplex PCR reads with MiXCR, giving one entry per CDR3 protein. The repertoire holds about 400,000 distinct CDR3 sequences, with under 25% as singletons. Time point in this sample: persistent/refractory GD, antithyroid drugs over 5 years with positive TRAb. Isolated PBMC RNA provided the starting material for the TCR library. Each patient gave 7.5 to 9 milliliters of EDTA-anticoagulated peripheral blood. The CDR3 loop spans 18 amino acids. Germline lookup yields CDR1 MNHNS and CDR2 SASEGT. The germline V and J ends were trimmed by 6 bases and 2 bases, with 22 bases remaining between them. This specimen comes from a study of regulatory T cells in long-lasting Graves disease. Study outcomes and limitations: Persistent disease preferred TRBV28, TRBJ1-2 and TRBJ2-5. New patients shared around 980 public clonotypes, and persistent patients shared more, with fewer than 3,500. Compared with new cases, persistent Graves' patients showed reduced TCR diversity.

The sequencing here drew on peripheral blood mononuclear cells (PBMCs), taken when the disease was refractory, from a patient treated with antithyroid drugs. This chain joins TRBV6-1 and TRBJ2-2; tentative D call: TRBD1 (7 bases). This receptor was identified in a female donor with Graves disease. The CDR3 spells CASRRGRGETINTGELFF. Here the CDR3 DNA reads TGTGCCAGCAGGAGGGGCAGGGGGGAAACTATTAACACCGGGGAGCTGTTTTTT.